The next 4 T cell receptor beta chains were all read from a single sample in a study of a mutant IDH1 vaccine in newly diagnosed glioma. The assay was immunoSEQ multiplex PCR, and TCRdb's table has in-frame clones only and misses some. The sample has tens of thousands of clones, roughly 78% seen once; the top ten hold more than 20%. Which antigens these TCRs recognize remains unknown. Stated time point: week 11, during vaccination. Each vaccine dose was 300 ug of mutant IDH1 20-mer peptide, with topical imiquimod. Sequenced here: PBMCs, sampled from a glioma patient whose treatment included an IDH1 peptide vaccine. These receptors originate from a young man with glioma.

This clone was observed a handful of times. As DNA, the CDR3 is TGCAGCGTTGGAGGGGCCTCCTATCAGCCCCAGCATTTT. It yields the protein CSVGGASYQPQHF. The rearrangement uses TRBV29-1 and TRBJ1-5; a possible D gene is TRBD1 (5 bases). The CDR3 extends over 13 amino acids. Germline CDR1 SQVTM, CDR2 ANQGSEA. V lost 4 bases and J 5 bases, leaving 12 bases between the germline ends.

The genes are TRBV2 and TRBJ2-7; 9 nucleotides align to TRBD1. The trim removed 6 bases at V and 3 bases at J, leaving 6 bases unmatched. The germline gives CDR1 SNHLY, CDR2 FYNNEI. The CDR3 runs to 14 residues. Written as DNA, the CDR3 is TGTGCCAGCAGAAACAGGGGGCGCGTCTACGAGCAGTACTTC. Encoded protein: CASRNRGRVYEQYF.

This clone was detected only a few times. The chain employs TRBV30 and TRBJ1-3; TRBD1 might be the D (5 bases). The length of the CDR3 is 15 residues. Germline values: CDR1 GTSNPN, CDR2 SVGIG (reference sequence). V lost 5 bases to trimming and J lost 0 bases, with 14 bases between them. This CDR3 is CAWSSGVGSGNTIYF. CDR3 nucleotides: TGTGCCTGGTCCTCGGGGGTCGGCTCTGGAAACACCATATATTTT.

In its sample, this clone was seen a few times. This chain connects TRBV7-2 to TRBJ2-5, with TRBD2 matching 15 bases. Germline values: CDR1 SGHTA, CDR2 FQGNSA. V lost 7 bases, J lost 5 bases, and 8 bases stayed unmatched. The CDR3 covers 16 residues. CDR3 sequence reads: CASTRTSGGVSETQYF. DNA for the CDR3: TGTGCCAGCACCAGGACTAGCGGGGGGGTTAGCGAGACCCAGTACTTC.